These T cell receptor beta chains were read from a single sample in a study of blood T cell repertoires in COVID-19. The table came from immunoSEQ multiplex PCR; TCRdb's copy has only in-frame clones and leaves some out. The sample has 300,000 to 350,000 clones; about nine tenths are singletons. Sequencing used peripheral blood. The receptor source for this set is a man between 25 and 39 years old with COVID-19, enrolled during active disease. Each CDR3 is given without its conserved first and last residue. The order of the fields is V gene, J gene, CDR3 protein.

v_gene: TRBV30
j_gene: TRBJ1-1
CDR3aa: AWAAGGLGNTEAF

v_gene: TRBV7-8
j_gene: TRBJ2-7
CDR3aa: ASSQTTYEQY

v_gene: TRBV7-9
j_gene: TRBJ1-5
CDR3aa: ASSFTGSRNQPQH

v_gene: TRBV5-4
j_gene: TRBJ2-1
CDR3aa: ASSLVASGNNEQF

v_gene: TRBV7-9
j_gene: TRBJ1-1
CDR3aa: ASSLPVLPEAF

v_gene: TRBV19
j_gene: TRBJ2-1
CDR3aa: ASSARTGRDDEQF

v_gene: TRBV21-1
j_gene: TRBJ1-5
CDR3aa: ASSKGTGNQPQH

v_gene: TRBV28
j_gene: TRBJ2-7
CDR3aa: ASSITGQGVVNKY

v_gene: TRBV6-2/TRBV6-3
j_gene: TRBJ2-1
CDR3aa: ASSLAPGTSGRAGYNEQF

v_gene: TRBV9
j_gene: TRBJ2-1
CDR3aa: ASSVEGSGRISYNEQF

v_gene: TRBV6-6
j_gene: TRBJ1-3
CDR3aa: ASSYSGPGNTIY